The subject of this entry is one TCR beta chain. Its matching antigen is unknown. Produced via immunoSEQ multiplex PCR; TCRdb's table is partial and in-frame only. The sample includes 140,000 or so clones, 85% to 95% of them seen just once. The data were taken from a study of graft-versus-host responses after intestinal transplantation. The overall study: Once they had received anti-thymocyte globulin induction, all recipients took tacrolimus and steroids for about three years.

Findings and limits, study-wide: Subjects displaying graft-donor T cell macrochimerism possessed elevated graft-versus-host to host-versus-graft clonal ratios inside allografts. Researchers found GvH clones in recipient marrow, and some showed up first in ileum or blood.

Here the sequenced sample was unstimulated CD4+ T cells sorted from spleen or lymph node cells, taken before intestinal transplant. The TCR comes from a human donor who received an intestinal transplant.

CDR3 nucleotide sequence: TGTGCCAGCAGTGACCCCGGGACAGGGAACTATGGCTACACCTTC. Its protein product is CASSDPGTGNYGYTF. The chain employs TRBV6-4 and TRBJ1-2, with 9 bases matching TRBD1. The CDR3 has 15 residues. V was pared by 2 bases and J by 2 bases, with 3 bases of the junction left unmatched. Per germline, CDR1 MRHNA and CDR2 SNTAGT.